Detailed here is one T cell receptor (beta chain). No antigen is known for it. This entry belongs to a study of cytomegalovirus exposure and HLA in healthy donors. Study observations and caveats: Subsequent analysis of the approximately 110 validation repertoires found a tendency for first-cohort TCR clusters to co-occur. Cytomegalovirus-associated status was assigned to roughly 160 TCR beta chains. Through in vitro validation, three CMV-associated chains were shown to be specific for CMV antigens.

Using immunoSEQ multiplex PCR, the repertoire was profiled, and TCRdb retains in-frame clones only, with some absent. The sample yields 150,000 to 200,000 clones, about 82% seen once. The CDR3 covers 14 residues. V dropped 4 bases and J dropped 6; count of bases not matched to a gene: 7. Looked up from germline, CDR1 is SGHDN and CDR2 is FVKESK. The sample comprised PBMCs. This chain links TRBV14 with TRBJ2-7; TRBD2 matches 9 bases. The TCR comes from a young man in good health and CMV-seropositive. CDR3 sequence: CASSLGTSTAEQYF. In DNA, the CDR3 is TGTGCCAGCAGCCTGGGGACTAGCACCGCCGAGCAGTACTTC.